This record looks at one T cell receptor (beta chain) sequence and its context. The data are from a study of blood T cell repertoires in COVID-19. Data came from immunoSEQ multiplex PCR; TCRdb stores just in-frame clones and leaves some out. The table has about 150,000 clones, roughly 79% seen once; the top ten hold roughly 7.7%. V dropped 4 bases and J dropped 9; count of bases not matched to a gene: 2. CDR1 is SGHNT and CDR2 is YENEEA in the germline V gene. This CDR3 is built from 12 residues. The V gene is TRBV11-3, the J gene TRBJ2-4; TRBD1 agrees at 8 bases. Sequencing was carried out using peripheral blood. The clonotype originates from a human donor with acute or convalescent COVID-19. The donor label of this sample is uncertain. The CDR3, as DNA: TGTGCCAGCAGCTCCGGACAGGGCATTCAGTACTTC. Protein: CASSSGQGIQYF.